The 22 T cell receptor beta chains below all came from one sample that was sequenced in a study of liver allograft versus peripheral blood T cells. The overall study: Recipients' peripheral blood supplied the T cell receptor repertoires against which those in transplanted livers were compared.

TCRdb called the reads again in MiXCR, with one record for every CDR3 protein. The sample lists about 7,800 distinct CDR3 sequences, around a sixth occurring once. Receptors originate from a human patient who had a liver transplant. Some T cells could come from the graft donor.

This clonotype is labeled medium-sized. The chain uses TRBV18 and TRBJ2-7; 7 nucleotides match TRBD1. This CDR3 is built from 14 residues. The V gene's germline CDR1 is KGHSH and CDR2 LQKENI. V was clipped by 3 bases and J by 2 bases; unmatched bases: 4. The CDR3 is CASSPRDRPYEQYF. The CDR3 nucleotides read TGTGCCAGCTCACCCCGGGACAGACCCTACGAGCAGTACTTC.

The CDR3 region is CASSPTSGGAGEQFF. The CDR3 DNA follows: TGTGCCAGCAGCCCGACTAGCGGGGGGGCGGGTGAGCAGTTCTTC. The chain has TRBV5-4 and TRBJ2-1; 14 bases map to TRBD2. Germline loops: CDR1 SGHNT, CDR2 YYREEE (reference sequence). V was pared by 4 bases and J by 9 bases, with 6 bases of the junction left unmatched. CDR3 length: 15 amino acids.

This clonotype counts as medium-sized. The chain carries TRBV6-5 and TRBJ1-3; no clear D gene. V was trimmed by 2 bases and J by 4 bases, leaving 9 bases between them. The CDR3 runs 14 residues. Germline loops: CDR1 MNHEY, CDR2 SVGAGI. CDR3 in amino acids: CASSYEPAGNTIYF. Here the CDR3 DNA reads TGTGCCAGCAGTTACGAGCCTGCCGGAAACACCATATATTTT.

This clonotype counts as medium-sized. V and J are TRBV6-5 and TRBJ1-3; D possibly corresponds to TRBD1 (5 bases). With 0 bases removed from V and 2 bases from J, the gap between germline ends came to 11 bases. Germline assignment: CDR1 MNHEY and CDR2 SVGAGI. This CDR3 spans 16 amino acids. The CDR3 protein is CASSYSSSGPGNTIYF. In DNA, the CDR3 is TGTGCCAGCAGTTACTCTTCGTCGGGGCCTGGAAACACCATATATTTT.

This clonotype ranks as medium-sized. The rearrangement uses TRBV6-5 and TRBJ1-4; the D is unclear. V gave up 6 bases and J gave up 8 bases, with 16 bases separating them. The CDR3 length is 14 residues. Germline CDR1 is MNHEY and CDR2 is SVGAGI. CDR3 amino acids: CASSLRGWREKLFF. Written as DNA, the CDR3 is TGTGCCAGCAGCCTACGGGGTTGGAGGGAAAAACTGTTTTTT.

The chain uses TRBV12-3 or TRBV12-4 and TRBJ2-3; 9 nucleotides match TRBD1. V shed 3 bases and J 4 bases; nucleotides not matched to a gene: 8. The CDR3 has 16 residues. CDR3 nucleotides: TGTGCCAGCAGTTTCCCTTGGACAGGGGTCTCAGATACGCAGTATTTT. The encoded protein is CASSFPWTGVSDTQYF.

Sample share makes this clonotype medium-sized. This chain uses TRBV9 with TRBJ1-2; 7 nucleotides line up with TRBD1. This CDR3 has 14 amino acids. The germline CDR1 and CDR2 sequences are SGDLS and YYNGEE. The V gene end was trimmed by 0 bases and the J gene end by 8 bases; junction bases not matched to a gene: 7. CDR3 region: CASSVVEGAGGYTF. The CDR3 DNA follows: TGTGCCAGCAGCGTAGTGGAGGGGGCGGGAGGCTACACCTTC.

By share, this clonotype ranks as medium-sized. The V gene is TRBV5-4, the J gene TRBJ1-1; 9 nucleotides agree with TRBD1. Germline assignment: CDR1 SGHNT and CDR2 YYREEE (reference sequence). Trimming removed 0 bases from V and 3 bases from J; junction bases left unmatched: 3. This CDR3 has 15 residues. This CDR3 reads CASSLGQGGYTEAFF. The CDR3 nucleotides are TGTGCCAGCAGCTTGGGACAGGGGGGATACACTGAAGCTTTCTTT. Drawing the rest from reference TRBV5-4 and TRBJ1-1, the complete variable domain is ETGVTQSPTHLIKTRGQQVTLRCSSQSGHNTVSWYQQALGQGPQFIFQYYREEENGRGNFPPRFSGLQFPNYSSELNVNALELDDSALYLCASSLGQGGYTEAFFGQGTRLTVV.

The V call is TRBV20-1, the J call TRBJ1-1; D not certain. Germline values: CDR1 DFQATT, CDR2 SNEGSKA (reference sequence). This CDR3 has 14 amino acids. Trimming pared 1 base from V and 5 bases from J, leaving 14 bases between. The CDR3, as DNA: TGCAGTGCTAGAGTTCCGGGGATAGGTACTGAAGCTTTCTTT. Residues: CSARVPGIGTEAFF.

This clonotype is labeled as medium-sized (0.01 to 0.1%). V is TRBV11-1 and J is TRBJ1-5; the D is unclear. CDR1 is SGHAT, CDR2 FQDESV, per germline (reference sequence). This CDR3 is built from 13 residues. The V end lost 5 bases, the J end lost 0 bases, and 5 bases lay between the germline ends. CDR3 residues: CASSQTSNQPQHF. For the CDR3, the DNA is TGTGCCAGCAGCCAGACTAGCAATCAGCCCCAGCATTTT.

This clonotype was counted between two and nine times. The chain has TRBV10-2 and TRBJ2-7, with TRBD1 identical over 9 bases. The length of the CDR3 is 14 residues. V was clipped by 7 bases and J by 3 bases; unmatched bases: 7. From germline, CDR1 is WSHSY and CDR2 SAAADI. CDR3 DNA sequence: TGCGCCAGCACCGGGACAGGGAATCGCTACGAGCAGTACTTC. It translates to CASTGTGNRYEQYF.

This sequence joins TRBV20-1 and TRBJ2-7; the match to TRBD1 covers 8 bases. Per the germline V gene, CDR1 is DFQATT and CDR2 is SNEGSKA (reference sequence). CDR3 size: 13 residues. Losses at the gene ends were 3 bases for V and 3 bases for J; bases not matched to a gene: 4. The CDR3 here is CSASGQGGYEQYF. The CDR3 nucleotides are TGCAGTGCTAGCGGACAGGGAGGCTACGAGCAGTACTTC.

This rearrangement joins TRBV20-1 to TRBJ1-6; no firm D call. Deletions cut 3 bases from V and 8 bases from J, with 8 bases between. This CDR3 region has 12 residues. Per the germline V gene, CDR1 is DFQATT and CDR2 is SNEGSKA (reference sequence). The CDR3 sequence is CSARTPDSPLHF. The CDR3 DNA follows: TGCAGTGCTAGGACACCGGATTCACCCCTCCACTTT.

Relative to its sample, this clonotype is medium-sized. This rearrangement joins TRBV20-1 to TRBJ1-2; D ambiguous. The germline V gene encodes CDR1 DFQATT and CDR2 SNEGSKA (reference sequence). The CDR3 runs to 13 residues. V was pared by 3 bases and J by 4 bases, with 12 bases between. CDR3: CSARPLGIYGYTF. CDR3 in DNA: TGCAGTGCTAGGCCCTTGGGCATCTATGGCTACACCTTC.

This clonotype is labeled as medium-sized. The rearrangement links TRBV6-1 to TRBJ1-1; D is unclear. The CDR3 is made up of 14 amino acids. Trimming left V 3 bases short and J 4 bases short, with 12 bases between. Germline loops: CDR1 MNHNS, CDR2 SASEGT. CDR3 amino acids: CASSDRGWTTEAFF. DNA of the CDR3: TGTGCCAGCAGTGACCGAGGGTGGACCACTGAAGCTTTCTTT.

Concerning this clonotype itself: A single base separates this from a much larger clone, so it may be a read error. The chain employs TRBV7-3 and TRBJ2-7; tentative D call: TRBD2 (6 bases). V lost 5 bases to trimming and J lost 5 bases, with 13 bases between them. Germline V gene sequence: CDR1 SGHTA, CDR2 FQGTGA. CDR3 length: 13 amino acids. In DNA, the CDR3 is TGTGCCAGCAGCCCCGGGAGACCCCACGAGCAGTACTTC. Translated, it gives CASSPGRPHEQYF.

This clonotype was recorded at least ten times. The J gene is TRBJ1-5, the V gene TRBV6-6, with D uncertain. The V and J ends lost 6 bases and 1 base respectively, with 7 bases between them. This CDR3 region has 13 residues. CDR1 is MNHNY, CDR2 SVGAGI, per germline (reference sequence). The CDR3 is CASSSPSNQPQHF. DNA of the CDR3: TGTGCCAGCAGCTCTCCGAGCAATCAGCCCCAGCATTTT.

This clonotype was seen at least ten times. This chain connects TRBV6-6 to TRBJ2-7; 9 bases match TRBD2. In germline, CDR1 is MNHNY, CDR2 SVGAGI (reference sequence). The V segment lost 5 bases and the J segment 7 bases; nucleotides outside the gene matches: 12. CDR3 length: 15 amino acids. Here the CDR3 reads CASSPPGLAFLEQYF. The CDR3 DNA reads TGTGCCAGCAGTCCCCCGGGACTAGCTTTTCTGGAGCAGTACTTC.

Note on this clonotype: This may come from a read error, since a much larger clone is one base off. As the CDR3 is not closed by the conserved phenylalanine or tryptophan, this likely results from a read error. The chain joins TRBV5-6 to TRBJ1-2; TRBD1 matches 7 bases. The J segment lost 5 bases and the V segment lost 6 bases, leaving 13 bases of the junction unmatched. The CDR3 consists of 15 residues. Germline V gene data show CDR1 as SGHDT and CDR2 as YYEEEE. CDR3 protein: CASNFSPGQPYGYTL. In DNA, the CDR3 is TGTGCCAGCAACTTTTCCCCGGGACAGCCTTATGGCTACACCCTC.

By frequency in the sample, this clonotype is medium-sized. The chain has TRBV24-1 and TRBJ1-1; D is unclear. Germline loops: CDR1 KGHDR, CDR2 SFDVKD. V was pared by 2 bases and J by 8 bases, with 11 bases between. CDR3 length: 13 residues. The CDR3 nucleotides are TGTGCCACCAGTGATTCCGGGTCGGGAGAAGCTTTCTTT. Translating gives CATSDSGSGEAFF.

This clonotype was counted many times. The chain employs TRBV20-1 and TRBJ1-4; D uncertain. The CDR3 consists of 13 residues. From germline, CDR1 is DFQATT and CDR2 SNEGSKA (reference sequence). V was pared by 6 bases and J by 8 bases, with 16 bases between. CDR3 residues: CSAARGQFEKLFF. Here the CDR3 DNA reads TGCAGTGCCGCCCGGGGTCAGTTCGAAAAACTGTTTTTT.

This clonotype rates as medium-sized. The chain links TRBV29-1 to TRBJ1-2, with D unclear. The germline gives CDR1 SQVTM, CDR2 ANQGSEA. This CDR3 region has 13 residues. V shed 2 bases and J shed 8 bases, with 15 bases lying between them. CDR3 DNA sequence: TGCAGCGTTGAACAAAACAGACCTGACGGCTACACCTTC. It yields the protein CSVEQNRPDGYTF. The complete variable domain, with remaining parts taken from reference TRBV29-1 and TRBJ1-2, reads SAVISQKPSRDICQRGTSLTIQCQVDSQVTMMFWYRQQPGQSLTLIATANQGSEATYESGFVIDKFPISRPNLTFSTLTVSNMSPEDSSIYLCSVEQNRPDGYTFGSGTRLTVV.